Presented here are 17 T cell receptor beta chains from one specimen sequenced in a study of cytomegalovirus exposure and HLA in healthy donors. 60 Vbeta and 13 Jbeta primers were used in PCR. TCRdb's copy holds only in-frame clones and misses some; the assay was immunoSEQ multiplex PCR. The sample shows approximately 160,000 clones, about 75% of them seen only once. Material: PBMCs. These receptors came from a man younger than 35 in good health and CMV-seronegative.

The CDR3 sequence: CASSPTGMGNTIYF. CDR3 DNA sequence: TGTGCCAGCTCACCGACCGGGATGGGAAACACCATATATTTT. The chain has TRBV18 and TRBJ1-3; D gene unclear. CDR1 KGHSH and CDR2 LQKENI come from the germline V gene. The CDR3 contains 14 residues. With 3 bases removed from V and 4 bases from J, the gap between germline ends came to 10 bases. Complete variable domain (other parts from reference TRBV18 and TRBJ1-3): NAGVMQNPRHLVRRRGQEARLRCSPMKGHSHVYWYRQLPEEGLKFMVYLQKENIIDESGMPKERFSAEFPKEGPSILRIQQVVRGDSAAYFCASSPTGMGNTIYFGEGSWLTVV.

The chain is built from TRBV21-1 and TRBJ2-5; the table names TRBD2, a call not compared with the DNA. TRBV21-1 is annotated as a pseudogene. This CDR3 is built from 10 residues. DNA of the CDR3: TGTGCCAGCAGCATCCCGGCCCAGTACTTC. Amino acid sequence: CASSIPAQYF.

V usage is TRBV5-6 and J usage is TRBJ2-1; D might be TRBD2 (6 bases). V lost 8 bases and J 7 bases, leaving 16 bases between the germline ends. The CDR3 runs to 13 residues. Germline loops: CDR1 SGHDT, CDR2 YYEEEE. The CDR3 bases are TGTGCCAGTACCAGGAGGGCCAGGAATGAGCAGTTCTTC. Translated, it gives CASTRRARNEQFF.

The genes are TRBV5-4 and TRBJ1-1; 8 nucleotides line up with TRBD1. The length of the CDR3 is 15 residues. Per the germline V gene, CDR1 is SGHNT and CDR2 is YYREEE (reference sequence). Trimming at V came to 0 bases and at J to 5 bases, leaving 6 bases not matched to a gene. The CDR3 sequence: CASSLAIQGATEAFF. CDR3 nucleotide sequence: TGTGCCAGCAGCTTGGCCATCCAGGGGGCGACTGAAGCTTTCTTT.

This chain links TRBV9 with TRBJ2-1; TRBD2 aligns across 9 bases. V shed 0 bases and J 5 bases; nucleotides not matched to a gene: 6. The germline gives CDR1 SGDLS, CDR2 YYNGEE. This CDR3 spans 16 amino acids. CDR3 sequence: CASSVGAGLANNEQFF. CDR3 nucleotides: TGTGCCAGCAGCGTAGGGGCGGGACTAGCCAACAATGAGCAGTTCTTC.

The genes are TRBV6-1 and TRBJ2-5; 9 bases align to TRBD1. TRBJ2-7 explains the end of the DNA better; the J call may be wrong. The V gene's germline CDR1 is MNHNS and CDR2 SASEGT. CDR3 length equals 17 residues. The CDR3, as DNA: TGTGCCAGCAGTGAAACAATGGGGACAGGGTTGGCCTACGAGCAGTACTTC. Translated, it gives CASSETMGTGLAYEQYF.

V gene TRBV7-2 combines with J gene TRBJ2-7, with TRBD2 as a possible D gene (6 bases). Trimming left V 0 bases short and J 7 bases short, with 13 bases between. There are 14 residues in the CDR3. The germline V gene has CDR1 SGHTA and CDR2 FQGNSA. Here the CDR3 DNA reads TGTGCCAGCAGCTTAGCGGCGGAGGGCCTGGAGCAGTACTTC. Protein: CASSLAAEGLEQYF.

The sample holds a few counts of this clone. The V and J genes are TRBV9 and TRBJ2-5; no firm D call. This CDR3 comprises 13 residues. Trimming shortened V by 4 bases and J by 4 bases, and 11 bases separated the two germline ends. Germline V gene sequence: CDR1 SGDLS, CDR2 YYNGEE. The CDR3: CASSPLATETQYF. The CDR3, as DNA: TGTGCCAGCAGCCCGTTAGCAACAGAGACCCAGTACTTC. Drawing the rest from reference TRBV9 and TRBJ2-5, the complete variable domain is DSGVTQTPKHLITATGQRVTLRCSPRSGDLSVYWYQQSLDQGLQFLIQYYNGEERAKGNILERFSAQQFPDLHSELNLSSLELGDSALYFCASSPLATETQYFGPGTRLLVL.

The genes are TRBV1 and TRBJ1-1; the D call TRBD1 from the table was never checked on the DNA. TRBV1 is tagged as a pseudogene. The CDR3 has 14 residues. The CDR3 DNA reads as TGCACCAGCAGACACGACAGAAAGTTGGTTCAAGCTTTCTTT. Translating it yields CTSRHDRKLVQAFF.

The J gene is TRBJ1-6, the V gene TRBV9; the match to TRBD1 covers 10 bases. Germline lookup yields CDR1 SGDLS and CDR2 YYNGEE. This CDR3 has 19 residues. The V gene end was trimmed by 0 bases and the J gene end by 7 bases; junction bases not matched to a gene: 13. For the CDR3, the DNA is TGTGCCAGCAGCGTAGACCGGGACAGGGGTTCGACGTGGAATTCACCCCTCCACTTT. Its translation is CASSVDRDRGSTWNSPLHF.

The chain is built from TRBV19 and TRBJ1-1; the D is unclear. The CDR3 extends over 14 amino acids. Trimming left V 5 bases short and J 1 base short, with 11 bases between. Per germline, CDR1 LNHDA and CDR2 SQIVND (reference sequence). CDR3 bases: TGTGCCAGTAGTCTCCAACCACAGAACACTGAAGCTTTCTTT. It translates to CASSLQPQNTEAFF.

The rearrangement joins TRBV4-3 to TRBJ2-7; possible D gene TRBD2, 5 bases. The CDR3 sequence is 16 residues long. V gave up 1 base and J gave up 2 bases, with 15 bases separating them. CDR1 and CDR2 from the germline V gene are LGHNA and YSLEER. CDR3 DNA: TGCGCCAGCAGCCAAGTTGGAGGTGTTAGCGCCTACGAGCAGTACTTC. This encodes CASSQVGGVSAYEQYF.

About this clone: A junction boundary mismatches the germline segment, possibly from a read error. The rearrangement joins TRBV7-9 to TRBJ1-5; D is unclear. In germline, CDR1 is SEHNR, CDR2 FQNEAQ (reference sequence). This CDR3 contains 14 residues. The CDR3: CSSSFGLAGQPQHF. Written as DNA, the CDR3 is TGTTCCAGCAGCTTTGGGCTCGCCGGTCAGCCCCAGCATTTT.

The chain links TRBV9 to TRBJ1-2, with D unclear. CDR1 and CDR2 (germline): SGDLS, YYNGEE. CDR3 length equals 15 residues. V gave up 0 bases and J gave up 5 bases, with 14 bases separating them. The CDR3, as DNA: TGTGCCAGCAGCGTAGGTGGCGGTGTCGGGTATGGCTACACCTTC. Amino acids: CASSVGGGVGYGYTF.

This clone was seen only a few times. The V call is TRBV6-5, the J call TRBJ1-2, with D possibly TRBD1 on 5 matching bases. The CDR3 is 14 residues long. Between the trimmed V and J ends, which lost 6 bases and 4 bases, there was a span of 15 bases. In germline, CDR1 is MNHEY, CDR2 SVGAGI. Here the CDR3 reads CASSPREAGYGYTF. CDR3 bases: TGTGCCAGCAGCCCCAGGGAGGCAGGCTATGGCTACACCTTC.

The rearrangement joins TRBV4-3 to TRBJ2-4, with D uncertain. The CDR3 length is 15 residues. Per the germline V gene, CDR1 is LGHNA and CDR2 is YSLEER. V lost 0 bases and J 3 bases, leaving 9 bases between the germline ends. In DNA, the CDR3 is TGCGCCAGCAGCCAAGATAGCCGAGGCAAAAACATTCAGTACTTC. This translates into CASSQDSRGKNIQYF.

The chain carries TRBV9 and TRBJ2-1, with D perhaps matching TRBD2 (6 bases). Germline-derived CDR1 and CDR2 are SGDLS and YYNGEE. V was shortened by 4 bases and J by 7 bases, with 15 bases between the two germline ends. The length of the CDR3 is 14 residues. The CDR3 DNA sequence: TGTGCCAGCAGCCCCTCCGGGAGCCGGAATGAGCAGTTCTTC. This sequence encodes CASSPSGSRNEQFF.